A single sample gave rise to the 25 T cell receptor beta chains below, sequenced in a study of T cell responses to AZD1222 COVID-19 vaccine. Data came from immunoSEQ multiplex PCR; TCRdb stores just in-frame clones and leaves some out. The data hold 130,000 or so clones, with 75% to 95% observed a single time. The sample in question was peripheral blood, obtained 28 days after the second AZD1222 dose. Receptors originate from an adult who received the AZD1222 COVID-19 vaccine.

This chain joins TRBV5-5 and TRBJ1-1; D ambiguous. Trimming left V 1 base short and J 3 bases short, with 7 bases between. This CDR3 has 13 amino acids. Germline CDR1 and CDR2: SGHKS and YYEKEE (reference sequence). CDR3 bases: TGTGCCAGCAGCTTGCGACCCGACACTGAAGCTTTCTTT. It yields the protein CASSLRPDTEAFF.

The chain is built from TRBV3-1 (or the pseudogene TRBV3-2) and TRBJ1-2; D is unclear. This CDR3 has 15 residues. CDR1 LGHDT and CDR2 YNNKEL come from the germline V gene (reference sequence). V was clipped by 2 bases and J by 4 bases, with 14 bases between them. The CDR3 loop is CASSQSTDPVYGYTF. The CDR3 DNA reads TGTGCCAGCAGCCAAAGTACAGACCCGGTCTATGGCTACACCTTC.

The gene calls are TRBV6-5 and TRBJ2-1; 9 bases line up with TRBD1. The germline V gene encodes CDR1 MNHEY and CDR2 SVGAGI. This CDR3 is built from 15 residues. V shed 6 bases, J shed 4 bases, and the junction held 7 bases outside the gene matches. CDR3 sequence (DNA): TGTGCCAGCAGCCCCGGGGACAGGGATTACAATGAGCAGTTCTTC. Its protein is CASSPGDRDYNEQFF.

This rearrangement joins TRBV19 to TRBJ2-2; D uncertain. The CDR3 has 15 residues. Germline CDR1 LNHDA, CDR2 SQIVND (reference sequence). V shed 6 bases and J shed 4 bases, with 15 bases lying between them. The CDR3: CASSLFWGSTGELFF. The CDR3 DNA reads TGTGCCAGTAGCCTCTTTTGGGGATCCACCGGGGAGCTGTTTTTT.

The chain couples TRBV11-3 to TRBJ1-6, with D perhaps matching TRBD1 (6 bases). Germline loops: CDR1 SGHNT, CDR2 YENEEA. V was pared by 3 bases and J by 1 base, with 22 bases between. The CDR3 sequence is 20 residues long. CDR3 sequence (DNA): TGTGCCAGCAGCTTGTCCCAGGGGACACTCCCGATTTCCTATAATTCACCCCTCCACTTT. Protein: CASSLSQGTLPISYNSPLHF.

V is TRBV30 and J is TRBJ1-2, with D possibly being TRBD1 (5 bases). Trimming removed 5 bases at V and 4 bases at J, with 14 bases between. This CDR3 has 13 residues. CDR1 GTSNPN and CDR2 SVGIG come from the germline V gene (reference sequence). The CDR3 loop reads CAWSQGEGYGYTF. The CDR3 region has the DNA TGTGCCTGGTCGCAGGGAGAGGGCTATGGCTACACCTTC. The full variable domain, rest sourced from reference TRBV30 and TRBJ1-2, is SQTIHQWPATLVQPVGSPLSLECTVEGTSNPNLYWYRQAAGRGLQLLFYSVGIGQISSEVPQNLSASRPQDRQFILSSKKLLLSDSGFYLCAWSQGEGYGYTFGSGTRLTVV.

The V gene is TRBV30, the J gene TRBJ1-1; no reliable D call. The germline V and J ends were trimmed by 6 bases and 2 bases, with 19 bases remaining between them. This CDR3 spans 15 amino acids. Germline lookup yields CDR1 GTSNPN and CDR2 SVGIG (reference sequence). For the CDR3, the DNA is TGTGCCTGTACCCCCACCCAAATTCCTAACACTGAAGCTTTCTTT. Protein sequence: CACTPTQIPNTEAFF.

This chain links TRBV11-2 with TRBJ1-1; D remains unclear. The CDR3 totals 13 residues. V was cut by 7 bases and J by 0 bases, with 9 bases left in between. In germline, CDR1 is SGHAT, CDR2 FQNNGV. CDR3 bases: TGTGCCAGCACCCGGACCCTGAACACTGAAGCTTTCTTT. It specifies CASTRTLNTEAFF. The whole variable domain, remainder taken from reference TRBV11-2 and TRBJ1-1, is EAGVAQSPRYKIIEKRQSVAFWCNPISGHATLYWYQQILGQGPKLLIQFQNNGVVDDSQLPKDRFSAERLKGVDSTLKIQPAKLEDSAVYLCASTRTLNTEAFFGQGTRLTVV.

This rearrangement joins TRBV9 to TRBJ1-3; no clear D gene. Germline CDR1 and CDR2: SGDLS and YYNGEE. This CDR3 has 15 amino acids. Trimming took 2 bases from V and 0 from J, leaving 9 bases between them. The CDR3 spells CASSVFPHSGNTIYF. In DNA form, the CDR3 reads TGTGCCAGCAGCGTCTTTCCCCACTCTGGAAACACCATATATTTT.

V and J are TRBV4-2 and TRBJ1-1; D is possibly TRBD1 (6 bases). Trimming pared 4 bases from V and 6 bases from J, leaving 18 bases between. Germline values: CDR1 LGHNA, CDR2 YNFKEQ. The CDR3 totals 15 residues. CDR3 region: CASSRVTGFGAEAFF. CDR3 nucleotides: TGTGCCAGCAGCCGGGTTACAGGGTTCGGGGCTGAAGCTTTCTTT.

This rearrangement joins TRBV11-2 to TRBJ1-6; D is ambiguous. The CDR3 length is 17 residues. In germline, CDR1 is SGHAT, CDR2 FQNNGV. V lost 1 base to trimming and J lost 1 base, with 11 bases between them. The CDR3 nucleotides read TGTGCCAGCAGCTTAGCCAGGTCCCCTTCCTATAATTCACCCCTCCACTTT. Its protein is CASSLARSPSYNSPLHF.

The gene calls are TRBV12-3 or TRBV12-4 and TRBJ1-2; D is unclear. The CDR3 contains 12 residues. V lost 2 bases to trimming and J lost 6 bases, with 7 bases between them. The CDR3 bases are TGTGCCAGCAGTTTATTGGGGAATGGCTACACCTTC. Encoded protein: CASSLLGNGYTF.

This chain uses TRBV7-6 with TRBJ2-7, with a tentative D call TRBD2 (6 bases). Germline V gives CDR1 SGHVS, CDR2 FNYEAQ. The CDR3 sequence is 15 residues long. Trimming removed 6 bases from V and 5 bases from J, with 20 bases in between. The DNA for the CDR3 is TGTGCCAGCAGTTACGGCGGGGCGCGAAACCACGAGCAGTACTTC. Amino acid sequence: CASSYGGARNHEQYF.

The rearrangement links TRBV10-2 to TRBJ1-2, with D perhaps TRBD1 (6 bases). This CDR3 comprises 15 residues. CDR1 is WSHSY and CDR2 is SAAADI in the germline V gene. The germline V and J ends were trimmed by 3 bases and 4 bases, with 15 bases remaining between them. The CDR3 sequence is CASSDLRGESYGYTF. DNA for the CDR3: TGCGCCAGCAGTGACTTGAGGGGGGAATCCTATGGCTACACCTTC.

The rearrangement links TRBV15 to TRBJ1-4; 8 bases map to TRBD1. Per the germline V gene, CDR1 is LNHNV and CDR2 is YYDKDF (reference sequence). This CDR3 has 17 amino acids. V was clipped by 3 bases and J by 0 bases; unmatched bases: 6. CDR3 coding DNA: TGTGCCACCAGCAGGGGACAGGTGGGGTCAACTAATGAAAAACTGTTTTTT. This sequence encodes CATSRGQVGSTNEKLFF.

CDR3 sequence reads: CATHTDLKSLWDTQYF. The CDR3, as DNA: TGTGCCACCCACACTGACTTAAAGAGTCTCTGGGATACGCAGTATTTT. This rearrangement joins TRBV28 to TRBJ2-3; D not resolved. V was pared by 10 bases and J by 6 bases, with 26 bases between. There are 16 residues in the CDR3. Germline V gene data show CDR1 as MDHEN and CDR2 as SYDVKM.

The chain carries TRBV5-5 and TRBJ2-3, with D possibly matching TRBD2 (5 bases). Trimming left V 2 bases short and J 2 bases short, with 15 bases between. CDR1 is SGHKS, CDR2 YYEKEE, per germline (reference sequence). The CDR3 covers 16 residues. The CDR3 here is CASSLGAGRDTDTQYF. The CDR3 region has the DNA TGTGCCAGCAGCTTAGGAGCTGGGAGAGACACAGATACGCAGTATTTT.

The chain joins TRBV19 to TRBJ1-1; D is uncertain. Germline CDR1 is LNHDA and CDR2 is SQIVND (reference sequence). V lost 5 bases to trimming and J lost 10 bases, with 17 bases between them. CDR3 length: 13 amino acids. CDR3: CASSQEAGLGAFF. DNA for the CDR3: TGTGCCAGTAGTCAAGAGGCAGGCTTGGGAGCTTTCTTT. The variable domain in full, with the rest retrieved from reference TRBV19 and TRBJ1-1, is DGGITQSPKYLFRKEGQNVTLSCEQNLNHDAMYWYRQDPGQGLRLIYYSQIVNDFQKGDIAEGYSVSREKKESFPLTVTSAQKNPTAFYLCASSQEAGLGAFFGQGTRLTVV.

This chain uses TRBV9 with TRBJ2-7; 8 bases fit TRBD1. The CDR3 consists of 15 residues. Unmatched junction bases numbered 7, after V lost 5 bases and J lost 0 bases. Germline CDR1 and CDR2: SGDLS and YYNGEE. In DNA, the CDR3 is TGTGCCAGCAGTCAGGGACAGGCAAGCTCCTACGAGCAGTACTTC. Translating gives CASSQGQASSYEQYF.

V and J are TRBV24-1 and TRBJ2-3; 11 bases line up with TRBD2. Germline assignment: CDR1 KGHDR and CDR2 SFDVKD. The J segment lost 3 bases and the V segment lost 4 bases, leaving 5 bases of the junction unmatched. This CDR3 is 16 amino acids long. The CDR3 region has the DNA TGTGCCACCAGTGACCGACTAGCGGGAAAGACAGATACGCAGTATTTT. This encodes CATSDRLAGKTDTQYF.

Comment on this clone: The identical CDR3 is also encoded by other nucleotide sequences in the sample. The CDR3 bases are TGTGCCATCAGGCAGGGAGGAAACACTGAAGCTTTCTTT. Residues: CAIRQGGNTEAFF. The J gene is TRBJ1-1, the V gene TRBV10-3, with a tentative D call TRBD1 (5 bases). The CDR3 sequence is 13 residues long. Germline CDR1 and CDR2: ENHRY and SYGVKD. V lost 6 bases and J 2 bases, leaving 10 bases between the germline ends.

The V gene is TRBV6-5, the J gene TRBJ1-2; 7 bases are a match to TRBD1. This CDR3 is built from 14 residues. CDR1 is MNHEY and CDR2 is SVGAGI in the germline V gene. With V trimmed by 0 bases and J by 4 bases, 2 bases remained unmatched. The CDR3 spells CASSYSGDSYGYTF. In DNA, the CDR3 is TGTGCCAGCAGTTACTCCGGGGACAGCTATGGCTACACCTTC.

This clone was seen once. The chain uses TRBV7-9 and TRBJ2-2, with 7 bases fitting TRBD2. The trim removed 2 bases at V and 6 bases at J, leaving 9 bases unmatched. Germline values: CDR1 SEHNR, CDR2 FQNEAQ (reference sequence). The CDR3 spans 16 residues. This CDR3 reads CASSLSGGSQPGELFF. CDR3 in DNA: TGTGCCAGCAGCTTATCGGGCGGGAGCCAACCCGGGGAGCTGTTTTTT.

The genes are TRBV30 and TRBJ1-5; 7 bases map to TRBD1. CDR1 and CDR2 (germline): GTSNPN, SVGIG (reference sequence). The length of the CDR3 is 17 residues. J was trimmed by 4 bases and V by 0 bases; bases with no gene match: 12. CDR3: CAWSVMRGLSGNQPQHF. The CDR3 bases are TGTGCCTGGAGTGTAATGAGGGGGCTTAGCGGAAATCAGCCCCAGCATTTT.

The rearrangement joins TRBV19 to TRBJ1-1; D ambiguous. CDR3 length: 14 amino acids. CDR1 LNHDA and CDR2 SQIVND come from the germline V gene (reference sequence). Trimming took off 3 bases at V and 4 bases at J, with 12 bases between the two ends. CDR3 coding DNA: TGTGCCAGTAGTATGGAAGTGTTAGGCACTGAAGCTTTCTTT. It yields the protein CASSMEVLGTEAFF.